The 18 T cell receptor beta chains below were found in one sample sequenced in a study of OX40 agonist ivuxolimab in advanced cancers. This table comes from immunoSEQ multiplex PCR, and its TCRdb copy is limited to in-frame clones, with some not included. Of about 65,000 clones listed, over 75% were seen once; the top ten hold under 0.5%. The sequencing used CD4+ or CD8+ T cells sorted from blood, collected in a trial of the OX40 agonist ivuxolimab. The receptors stem from an adult with an advanced solid tumor such as melanoma, head and neck, liver or kidney cancer.

The chain has TRBV19 and TRBJ2-5; D might be TRBD1 or TRBD2, each matching 5 bases. This CDR3 is 15 amino acids long. V dropped 3 bases and J dropped 7 bases, with 18 bases sitting between them. Germline lookup yields CDR1 LNHDA and CDR2 SQIVND (reference sequence). The CDR3 DNA follows: TGTGCCAGTAGTATCCGCACCGAGGGGCCGGGGACCCAGTACTTC. Translated: CASSIRTEGPGTQYF.

The gene calls are TRBV9 and TRBJ2-1, with 9 bases that match TRBD1. Germline V gives CDR1 SGDLS, CDR2 YYNGEE. The V and J ends lost 0 bases and 10 bases, in that order; junction bases with no gene match: 8. The CDR3 length is 15 residues. Written as DNA, the CDR3 is TGTGCCAGCAGCGTAGGGGGGACAGGGAAACACGAGCAGTTCTTC. It specifies CASSVGGTGKHEQFF.

V usage is TRBV5-1 and J usage is TRBJ1-4, with a possible D match to TRBD1 (5 bases). Germline V gene sequence: CDR1 SGHRS, CDR2 YFSETQ. V was clipped by 2 bases and J by 5 bases, with 13 bases between them. This CDR3 is 15 amino acids long. This chain's CDR3 is CASSFLAGPNEKLFF. In nucleotides, the CDR3 is TGCGCCAGCAGCTTTCTTGCGGGACCGAATGAAAAACTGTTTTTT.

The chain combines TRBV27 with TRBJ1-1, with unresolved D. Germline V gene data show CDR1 as MNHEY and CDR2 as SMNVEV (reference sequence). This CDR3 region has 13 residues. V dropped 0 bases and J dropped 5 bases, with 7 bases sitting between them. The CDR3 loop reads CASSLSWGTEAFF. CDR3 DNA: TGTGCCAGCAGTTTATCGTGGGGAACTGAAGCTTTCTTT.

This clone was detected only once. In nucleotides, the CDR3 is TGTGCCAGTAGTTCCCCGGGACTAGCGGGGGTAGCCTACGAGCAGTACTTC. It yields the protein CASSSPGLAGVAYEQYF. The chain joins TRBV19 to TRBJ2-7; the match to TRBD2 covers 14 bases. This CDR3 has 17 residues. V lost 5 bases and J lost 2; bases outside the gene matches: 8. Germline CDR1 and CDR2: LNHDA and SQIVND (reference sequence).

CDR3 residues: CASSLDPTGHNEQFF. CDR3 DNA: TGTGCCAGCAGCTTAGACCCCACGGGACACAATGAGCAGTTCTTC. This chain joins TRBV11-3 and TRBJ2-1; D could derive from TRBD1 or TRBD2 (5 bases each). Trimming removed 0 bases at V and 5 bases at J, with 11 bases between. This CDR3 has 15 residues. Looked up from germline, CDR1 is SGHNT and CDR2 is YENEEA.

The chain joins TRBV15 to TRBJ2-1; possibly TRBD2 for D (5 bases). CDR1 and CDR2 (germline): LNHNV, YYDKDF (reference sequence). V was cut by 0 bases and J by 7 bases, with 16 bases left in between. The CDR3 loop spans 16 amino acids. The chain's CDR3 is CATSRDGGELGNEQFF. CDR3 DNA: TGTGCCACCAGCAGAGATGGTGGGGAGTTAGGGAATGAGCAGTTCTTC.

This chain joins TRBV19 and TRBJ1-4, with 12 nucleotides matching TRBD1. The CDR3 is made up of 18 amino acids. CDR1 LNHDA and CDR2 SQIVND come from the germline V gene (reference sequence). V was pared by 3 bases and J by 7 bases, with 12 bases of the junction left unmatched. The CDR3 nucleotides are TGTGCCAGTAGTATTAGGGGACAGGGGGCCTCTTCTGGTGAAAAACTGTTTTTT. Translation: CASSIRGQGASSGEKLFF.

This chain links TRBV19 with TRBJ2-3; D gene unclear. The CDR3 consists of 13 residues. Germline V lookup: CDR1 LNHDA, CDR2 SQIVND (reference sequence). Trimming removed 1 base at V and 5 bases at J, with 7 bases between. In DNA, the CDR3 is TGTGCCAGTAGTATAGGGGCAGGAGATACGCAGTATTTT. Translating it yields CASSIGAGDTQYF. The full variable domain, in which reference TRBV19 and TRBJ2-3 provide the parts outside the CDR3, is DGGITQSPKYLFRKEGQNVTLSCEQNLNHDAMYWYRQDPGQGLRLIYYSQIVNDFQKGDIAEGYSVSREKKESFPLTVTSAQKNPTAFYLCASSIGAGDTQYFGPGTRLTVL.

The gene calls are TRBV9 and TRBJ1-2; TRBD1 matches 9 bases. The CDR3 is 13 residues long. Germline V gives CDR1 SGDLS, CDR2 YYNGEE. V shed 4 bases, J shed 8 bases, and the junction held 6 bases outside the gene matches. CDR3 bases: TGTGCCAGCAGCCGGGACAGGGATGGGGGCTACACCTTC. It is translated as CASSRDRDGGYTF.

V and J are TRBV19 and TRBJ1-4; D perhaps matches TRBD1 (6 bases). Germline CDR1 reads LNHDA; CDR2 reads SQIVND (reference sequence). The CDR3 runs to 13 residues. V was clipped by 6 bases and J by 7 bases, with 12 bases between them. This CDR3 reads CASRSGAVEKLFF. In DNA form, the CDR3 reads TGTGCCAGTAGATCGGGGGCGGTTGAAAAACTGTTTTTT.

The V and J genes are TRBV18 and TRBJ2-1; 9 bases map to TRBD1. The CDR3 extends over 18 amino acids. Germline V gives CDR1 KGHSH, CDR2 LQKENI. The junction had 7 bases not matched to a gene; V was cut back by 1 base and J by 0 bases. CDR3 in amino acids: CASSPRDRVGGSYNEQFF. In nucleotides, the CDR3 is TGTGCCAGCTCACCACGGGACAGGGTTGGGGGCTCCTACAATGAGCAGTTCTTC. Full variable domain (missing parts from reference TRBV18 and TRBJ2-1): NAGVMQNPRHLVRRRGQEARLRCSPMKGHSHVYWYRQLPEEGLKFMVYLQKENIIDESGMPKERFSAEFPKEGPSILRIQQVVRGDSAAYFCASSPRDRVGGSYNEQFFGPGTRLTVL.

V usage is TRBV7-2 and J usage is TRBJ2-1; TRBD1 is a possible D gene (6 bases). V gave up 4 bases and J gave up 9 bases, with 13 bases separating them. The CDR3 loop spans 13 amino acids. Germline V gene data show CDR1 as SGHTA and CDR2 as FQGNSA. The CDR3 loop reads CASSWLGAAEQFF. In DNA, the CDR3 is TGTGCCAGCAGCTGGTTGGGGGCGGCTGAGCAGTTCTTC.

The sample holds a few counts of this clone. V gene TRBV7-9 combines with J gene TRBJ2-3; D remains unclear. Germline CDR1 reads SEHNR; CDR2 reads FQNEAQ (reference sequence). Trimming took 4 bases from V and 1 from J, leaving 6 bases between them. The CDR3 loop spans 13 amino acids. The CDR3 is CASSSGRTDTQYF. The CDR3 DNA sequence: TGTGCCAGCAGCTCCGGACGCACAGATACGCAGTATTTT.

This chain links TRBV19 with TRBJ2-7; possibly TRBD1 for D (5 bases). V lost 3 bases, J lost 2 bases, and 14 bases lay in between. The CDR3 is 15 residues long. Per the germline V gene, CDR1 is LNHDA and CDR2 is SQIVND (reference sequence). This CDR3 is CASSIGRGRTYEQYF. DNA for the CDR3: TGTGCCAGTAGTATCGGTAGGGGAAGAACCTACGAGCAGTACTTC.

J is TRBJ2-3 and V is TRBV28, with TRBD1 identical over 8 bases. The V segment lost 6 bases and the J segment 5 bases; nucleotides outside the gene matches: 7. The CDR3 extends over 14 amino acids. Germline V gives CDR1 MDHEN, CDR2 SYDVKM. The CDR3 coding sequence is TGTGCCAGCAGCGGACAGGGAGCGGGAGATACGCAGTATTTT. The encoded protein is CASSGQGAGDTQYF.

The V and J genes are TRBV5-4 and TRBJ2-7; D not certain. The CDR3 contains 15 residues. In germline, CDR1 is SGHNT, CDR2 YYREEE (reference sequence). Trimming removed 3 bases at V and 2 bases at J, with 15 bases between. The CDR3 region is CASSSKTDGTYEQYF. The CDR3 nucleotides read TGTGCCAGCAGCTCGAAAACGGACGGTACCTACGAGCAGTACTTC.

The chain links TRBV4-1 to TRBJ2-1, with 9 bases that match TRBD2. V was clipped by 6 bases and J by 10 bases; unmatched bases: 10. There are 14 residues in the CDR3. CDR1 is MGHRA, CDR2 YSYEKL, per germline. The CDR3 protein is CASRIAGGQGEQFF. CDR3 DNA: TGCGCCAGCAGGATTGCGGGGGGGCAGGGAGAGCAGTTCTTC.